This T cell receptor (beta chain) was profiled in a study of shared clonotypes between healthy human individuals. Study outcomes and limitations: Rarefaction demonstrated incomplete sorted-subset sequencing despite large depth.

Germline V gene lookup returns CDR1 LNHDA and CDR2 SQIVND (reference sequence). There are 14 residues in the CDR3. V was clipped by 7 bases and J by 6 bases, with 16 bases between them. In the original workflow: Because ImmunoSEQ provided only junction sequences with no quality scores, the filtering differed. Some clones are missing from TCRdb's copy, which holds only in-frame ones; the method was immunoSEQ multiplex PCR. V and J calls and clone size follow that table, whereas D and trimming were derived from the DNA. The sample includes over 1.4 million clones, 95% to 97% of them seen just once. About this clone itself: The antigen remains unidentified.

The sequence derives from a man aged 30 to 39 in good health. Sequenced material: naive CD4+ T cells sorted from blood. As for subset: CD45RA+ positively selected. The rearrangement uses TRBV19 and TRBJ1-5; the D is unclear. The CDR3: CASKPQPEGQPQHF. The CDR3 DNA is TGTGCCAGTAAACCTCAGCCGGAGGGTCAGCCCCAGCATTTT.